The clone carrying this T cell receptor beta chain was observed a few times. In germline, CDR1 is ENHRY, CDR2 SYGVKD. V was pared by 7 bases and J by 9 bases, with 13 bases between. This CDR3 has 12 amino acids. This sample's treatment: oral pan-JAK inhibitor, 5-10 mg twice daily. These data belong to a study of CD8+ T cells in alopecia areata. The sequencing template was cDNA reverse transcribed from extracted RNA. TCRdb keeps only in-frame clones here, not all; method: immunoSEQ multiplex PCR. The data hold around 200,000 clones, with roughly 53% observed a single time. The clonotype comes from a human donor with alopecia areata. The sample was CD8+ T cells sorted from blood, taken at week 24, from a patient treated with tofacitinib. The chain is built from TRBV10-3 and TRBJ2-1, with D hard to call. CDR3 in DNA: TGTGCCATCACCCCCAGCGACGGTGAGCAGTTCTTC. Amino acid sequence: CAITPSDGEQFF.